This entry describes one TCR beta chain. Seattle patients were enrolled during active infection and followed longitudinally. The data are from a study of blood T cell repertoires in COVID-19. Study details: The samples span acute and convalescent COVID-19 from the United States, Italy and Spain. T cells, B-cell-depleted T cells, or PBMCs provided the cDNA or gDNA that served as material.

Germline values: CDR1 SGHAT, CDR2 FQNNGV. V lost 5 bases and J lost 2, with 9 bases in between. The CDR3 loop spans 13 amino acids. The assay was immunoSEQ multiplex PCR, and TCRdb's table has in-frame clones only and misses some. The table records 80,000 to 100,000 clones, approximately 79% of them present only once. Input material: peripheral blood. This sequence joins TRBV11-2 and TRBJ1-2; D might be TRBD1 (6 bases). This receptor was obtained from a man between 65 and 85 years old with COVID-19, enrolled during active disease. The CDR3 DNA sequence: TGTGCCAGCAGCCCCGACAGGAACTATGGCTACACCTTC. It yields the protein CASSPDRNYGYTF. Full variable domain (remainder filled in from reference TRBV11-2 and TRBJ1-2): EAGVAQSPRYKIIEKRQSVAFWCNPISGHATLYWYQQILGQGPKLLIQFQNNGVVDDSQLPKDRFSAERLKGVDSTLKIQPAKLEDSAVYLCASSPDRNYGYTFGSGTRLTVV.